Listed below are T cell receptor beta chains from one sample, sequenced in a study of T-cell reconstitution after alpha-beta-depleted transplantation in children. TCRdb reanalysed the PCR reads using MiXCR and keeps one entry per CDR3 protein. Seen here are 500,000 to 600,000 distinct CDR3 sequences, around 16% observed once, and the top ten hold about 3.1%. This material consisted of PBMCs from the stem cell graft donor, taken from the stem cell graft. The source is a human donor who donated a stem cell graft to a child with acute lymphoblastic leukemia. Each CDR3 is given with its conserved first and last residue. Fields, in order: J gene, V gene, CDR3 protein.

TRBJ1-2 | TRBV25-1 | CASSEIFNFYGYTF
TRBJ1-4 | TRBV12-3/TRBV12-4 | CASSQQQGADEKLFF
TRBJ2-7 | TRBV5-6 | CASSLLHYEQYF
TRBJ1-1 | TRBV5-1 | CASSFGKGLRAQGTEAFF
TRBJ1-2 | TRBV5-5 | CASSLPGQPSTGF
TRBJ1-2 | TRBV15 | CATSPSLWDGENYGYTF
TRBJ2-1 | TRBV10-2 | CASKLGLVSDEQFF
TRBJ2-3 | TRBV5-1 | CASSLATATDTQYF
TRBJ2-7 | TRBV19 | CASSITYSYEQYF
TRBJ2-5 | TRBV7-2 | CASSFHTPKGGQETQYF
TRBJ2-3 | TRBV9 | CASSGRGGQGRADTQYF
TRBJ2-5 | TRBV29-1 | CSVTGTGGFETQYF
TRBJ2-5 | TRBV29-1 | CSAGNHTQETQYF
TRBJ2-7 | TRBV2 | CASQWRVYEQYF
TRBJ2-1 | TRBV3-1 | CASSQRRQGNEQFF
TRBJ1-5 | TRBV5-1 | CASSLEGFGQPQHF
TRBJ2-1 | TRBV19 | CASSIVDLYHEQFF
TRBJ2-1 | TRBV12-3/TRBV12-4 | CASSFSGRGYNEQFF
TRBJ1-6 | TRBV11-1 | CASSSALGTGNSPLHF
TRBJ2-1 | TRBV29-1 | CSVEDRWEQFF
TRBJ2-7 | TRBV5-1 | CASSLGGIPSEQYF
TRBJ2-2 | TRBV12-3/TRBV12-4 | CASSTRDIPGELFF
TRBJ1-2 | TRBV11-2 | CASSLAPSNYGYTF
TRBJ2-1 | TRBV29-1 | CSVELSGQFF
TRBJ1-1 | TRBV27 | CASSQGSEAFF
TRBJ2-1 | TRBV5-1 | CASSSFTGGPYNEQFF
TRBJ1-1 | TRBV9 | CATGTGQGTEAFF
TRBJ2-2 | TRBV25-1 | CASTRGSGELFF
TRBJ1-5 | TRBV24-1 | CATSDPDTAQGPQHF
TRBJ2-7 | TRBV5-1 | CASSGGRSSYEQYF
TRBJ1-1 | TRBV5-1 | CASSLYAGLNTEAFF
TRBJ1-1 | TRBV10-3 | CAISVGQLNTEAFF
TRBJ2-7 | TRBV4-1 | CASSQAARGMIYEQYF
TRBJ2-1 | TRBV10-3 | CAIGDRYNEQFF
TRBJ2-1 | TRBV20-1 | CSAAHDVVAGFTAGNEQFF
TRBJ2-1 | TRBV5-6 | CASSLITRPDNEQFF
TRBJ2-7 | TRBV2 | CASGTSGSYEQYF
TRBJ1-6 | TRBV20-1 | CSAQPGAVEAAPLHF
TRBJ1-4 | TRBV5-1 | CASSQGPTLPRLFF
TRBJ2-1 | TRBV2 | CASRKGQGAYNEQFF
TRBJ2-5 | TRBV12-3/TRBV12-4 | CASSPHTGLKETQYF
TRBJ2-1 | TRBV7-6 | CASSLSLLGGSVYDEQFF
TRBJ1-1 | TRBV29-1 | CSVDSGPNTEAFF
TRBJ2-5 | TRBV11-2 | CASSSAQGFKYF
TRBJ2-1 | TRBV27 | CASSLGEVHRTEQFF
TRBJ2-7 | TRBV9 | CASSVAPKSRLWDEQYF
TRBJ2-3 | TRBV5-1 | CASSSGLAGLTTDTQYF
TRBJ2-2 | TRBV7-9 | CASSLRRENTGELFF
TRBJ2-4 | TRBV5-1 | CASEAVNIQYF
TRBJ2-1 | TRBV4-1 | CASSQGAGAGSYNEQFF
TRBJ2-1 | TRBV20-1 | CSARAWDSRNEQFF
TRBJ2-1 | TRBV4-2 | CASSQVSGVNNEQFF
TRBJ2-7 | TRBV20-1 | CSARAGEVYEQYF
TRBJ2-3 | TRBV7-6 | CASSLEGWDSTDTQYF